The T cell receptor beta chain under discussion was sequenced for a study of T cell responses to AZD1222 COVID-19 vaccine. Comments on this clone: The antigen is undetermined.

Using immunoSEQ multiplex PCR, the repertoire was profiled, and TCRdb retains in-frame clones only, with some absent. The table has about 150,000 clones, 90% seen once. Broader study findings: Without day 14 samples, only post-peak T cell repertoires were studied.

Sequences were derived from peripheral blood, sampled on day 0 of AZD1222 vaccination. The TCR sequence derives from an adult in good health.

The CDR3 is CASSITGTGIHEQYF. The CDR3 region has the DNA TGTGCCAGTAGTATCACCGGGACAGGGATCCACGAGCAGTACTTC. The chain carries TRBV19 and TRBJ2-7; 9 bases are shared with TRBD1. The CDR3 sequence is 15 residues long. The junction had 8 bases not matched to a gene; V was cut back by 3 bases and J by 5 bases. Germline loops: CDR1 LNHDA, CDR2 SQIVND (reference sequence). Drawing the rest from reference TRBV19 and TRBJ2-7, the complete variable domain is DGGITQSPKYLFRKEGQNVTLSCEQNLNHDAMYWYRQDPGQGLRLIYYSQIVNDFQKGDIAEGYSVSREKKESFPLTVTSAQKNPTAFYLCASSITGTGIHEQYFGPGTRLTVT.